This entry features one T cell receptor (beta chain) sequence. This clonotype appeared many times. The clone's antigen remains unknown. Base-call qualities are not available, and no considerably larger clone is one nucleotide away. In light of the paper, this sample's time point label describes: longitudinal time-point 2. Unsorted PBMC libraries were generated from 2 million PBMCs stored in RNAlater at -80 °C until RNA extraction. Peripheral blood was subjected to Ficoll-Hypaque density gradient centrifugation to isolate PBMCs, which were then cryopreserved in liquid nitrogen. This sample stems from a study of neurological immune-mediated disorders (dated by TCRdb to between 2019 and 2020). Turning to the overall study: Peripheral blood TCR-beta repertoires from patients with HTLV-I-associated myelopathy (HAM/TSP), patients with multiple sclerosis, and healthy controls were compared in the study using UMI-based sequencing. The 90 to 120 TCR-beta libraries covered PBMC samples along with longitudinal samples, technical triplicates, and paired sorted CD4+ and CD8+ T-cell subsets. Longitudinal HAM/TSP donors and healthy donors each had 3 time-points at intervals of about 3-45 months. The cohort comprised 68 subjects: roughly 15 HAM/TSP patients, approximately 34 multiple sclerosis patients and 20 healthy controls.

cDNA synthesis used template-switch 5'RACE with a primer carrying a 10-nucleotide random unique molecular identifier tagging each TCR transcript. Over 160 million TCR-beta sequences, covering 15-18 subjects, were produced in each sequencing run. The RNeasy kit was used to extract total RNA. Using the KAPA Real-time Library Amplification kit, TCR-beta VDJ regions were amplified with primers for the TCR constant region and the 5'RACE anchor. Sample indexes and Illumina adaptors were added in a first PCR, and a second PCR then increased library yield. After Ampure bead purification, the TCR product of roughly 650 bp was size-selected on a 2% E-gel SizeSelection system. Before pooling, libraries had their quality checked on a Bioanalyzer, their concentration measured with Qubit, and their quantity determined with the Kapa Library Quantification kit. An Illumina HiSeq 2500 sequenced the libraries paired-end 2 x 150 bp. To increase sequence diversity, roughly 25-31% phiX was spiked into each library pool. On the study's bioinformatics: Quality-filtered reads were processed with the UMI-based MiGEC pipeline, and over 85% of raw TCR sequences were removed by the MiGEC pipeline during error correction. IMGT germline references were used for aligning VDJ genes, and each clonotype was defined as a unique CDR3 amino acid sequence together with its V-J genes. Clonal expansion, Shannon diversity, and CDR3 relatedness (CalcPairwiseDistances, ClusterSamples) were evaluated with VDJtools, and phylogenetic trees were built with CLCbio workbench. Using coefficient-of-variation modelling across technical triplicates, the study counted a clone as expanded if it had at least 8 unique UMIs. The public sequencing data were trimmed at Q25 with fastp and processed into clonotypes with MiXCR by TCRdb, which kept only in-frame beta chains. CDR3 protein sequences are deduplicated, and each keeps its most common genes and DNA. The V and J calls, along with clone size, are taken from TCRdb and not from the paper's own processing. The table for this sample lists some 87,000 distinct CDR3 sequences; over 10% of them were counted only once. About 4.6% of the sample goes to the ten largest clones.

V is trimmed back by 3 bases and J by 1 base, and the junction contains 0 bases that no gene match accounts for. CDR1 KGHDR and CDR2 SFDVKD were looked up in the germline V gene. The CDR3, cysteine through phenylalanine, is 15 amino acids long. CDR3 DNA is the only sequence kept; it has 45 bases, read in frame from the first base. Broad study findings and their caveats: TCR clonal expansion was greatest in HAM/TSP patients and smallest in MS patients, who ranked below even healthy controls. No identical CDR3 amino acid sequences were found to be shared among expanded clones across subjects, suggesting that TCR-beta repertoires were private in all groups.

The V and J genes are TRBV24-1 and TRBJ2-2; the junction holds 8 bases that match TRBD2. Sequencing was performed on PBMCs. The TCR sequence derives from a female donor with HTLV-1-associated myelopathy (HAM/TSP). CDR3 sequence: CATSDGTRNTGELFF. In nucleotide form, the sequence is TGTGCCACCAGTGATGGGACTAGGAACACCGGGGAGCTGTTTTTT.